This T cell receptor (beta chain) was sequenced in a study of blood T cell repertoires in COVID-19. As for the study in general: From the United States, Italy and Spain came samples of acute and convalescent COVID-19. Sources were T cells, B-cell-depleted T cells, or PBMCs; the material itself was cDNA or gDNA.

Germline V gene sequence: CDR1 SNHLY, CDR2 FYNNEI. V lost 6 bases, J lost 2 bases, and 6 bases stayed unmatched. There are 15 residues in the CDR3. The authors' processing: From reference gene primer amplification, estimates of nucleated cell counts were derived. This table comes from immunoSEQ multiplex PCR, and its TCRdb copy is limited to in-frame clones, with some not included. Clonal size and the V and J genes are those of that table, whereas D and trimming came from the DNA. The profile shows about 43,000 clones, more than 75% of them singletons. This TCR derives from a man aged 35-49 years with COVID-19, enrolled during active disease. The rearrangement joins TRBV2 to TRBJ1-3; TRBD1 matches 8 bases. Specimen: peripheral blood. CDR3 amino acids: CASSAWTGTGNTIYF. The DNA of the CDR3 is TGTGCCAGCAGCGCCTGGACAGGGACTGGAAACACCATATATTTT.